Included here is one TCR beta chain sequence, with context. Its antigen is currently unknown. Documented treatment: 15 to 20 received Ad26.COV2.S at low or high dose, single or two shots; several received placebo; per-sample allocation not given. Sampling happened 63 days after the first vaccine or placebo injection. This sample is part of a study of Ad26.COV2.S vaccination and SARS-CoV-2 variants. Study as a whole: Dosing was one shot or two shots 56 days apart. Findings and caveats of the study: Total responses of T cells may have been underestimated by the analyses of TCR breadth and depth. Reportedly, spike-specific CD8+ and CD4+ T cell responses achieved substantial breadth once vaccination had taken place.

Profiled with immunoSEQ multiplex PCR; TCRdb holds only in-frame clones, not every one. This table has under 400,000 clones, around 86% appearing once. The source is a person between 18 and 65 years old who received the Ad26.COV2.S COVID-19 vaccine or a placebo. Sequencing was performed on peripheral blood, taken in a trial of Ad26.COV2.S vaccine versus placebo.

The CDR3 spells CASSLGVAGGFYEQYF. The CDR3 nucleotides read TGTGCCAGCAGCTTAGGTGTAGCGGGGGGGTTCTACGAGCAGTACTTC. The chain couples TRBV7-6 to TRBJ2-7, with TRBD2 matching 11 bases. The CDR3 loop spans 16 amino acids. Trimming at V came to 1 base and at J to 3 bases, leaving 5 bases not matched to a gene. Germline-derived CDR1 and CDR2 are SGHVS and FNYEAQ.